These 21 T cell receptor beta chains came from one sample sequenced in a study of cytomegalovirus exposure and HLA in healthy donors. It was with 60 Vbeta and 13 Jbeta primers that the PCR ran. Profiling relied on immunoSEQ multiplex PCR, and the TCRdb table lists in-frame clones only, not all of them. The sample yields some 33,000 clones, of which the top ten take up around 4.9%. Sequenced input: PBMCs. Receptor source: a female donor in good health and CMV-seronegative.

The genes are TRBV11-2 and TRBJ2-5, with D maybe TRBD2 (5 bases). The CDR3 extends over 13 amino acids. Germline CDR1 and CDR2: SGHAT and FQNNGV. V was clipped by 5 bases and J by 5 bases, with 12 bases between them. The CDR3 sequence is CASSPGLGETQYF. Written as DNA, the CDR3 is TGTGCCAGCAGCCCCGGACTTGGGGAGACCCAGTACTTC.

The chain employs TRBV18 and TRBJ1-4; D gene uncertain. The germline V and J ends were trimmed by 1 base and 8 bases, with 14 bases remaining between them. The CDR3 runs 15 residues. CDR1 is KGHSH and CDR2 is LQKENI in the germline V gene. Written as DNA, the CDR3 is TGTGCCAGCTCACCACGTAGGCGGGAAGGAGAAAAACTGTTTTTT. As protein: CASSPRRREGEKLFF.

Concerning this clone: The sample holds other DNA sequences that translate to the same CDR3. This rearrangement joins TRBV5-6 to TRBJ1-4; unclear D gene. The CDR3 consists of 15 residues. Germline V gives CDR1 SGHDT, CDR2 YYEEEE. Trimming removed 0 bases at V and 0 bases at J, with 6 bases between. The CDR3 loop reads CASSLGGATNEKLFF. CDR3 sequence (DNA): TGTGCCAGCAGCTTGGGAGGCGCAACTAATGAAAAACTGTTTTTT.

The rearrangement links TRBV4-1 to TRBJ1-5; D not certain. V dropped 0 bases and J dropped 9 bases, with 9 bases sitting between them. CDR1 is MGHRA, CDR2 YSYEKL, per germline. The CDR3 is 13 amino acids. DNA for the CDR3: TGCGCCAGCAGCCAAGAGGTCCGAGGGCCCCAGCATTTT. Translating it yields CASSQEVRGPQHF.

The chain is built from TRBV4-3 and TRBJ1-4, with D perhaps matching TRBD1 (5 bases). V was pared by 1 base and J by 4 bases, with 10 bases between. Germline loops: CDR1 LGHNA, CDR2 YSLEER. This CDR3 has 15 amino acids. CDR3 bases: TGCGCCAGCAGCCAAGGTTTCAGGGTTAATGAAAAACTGTTTTTT. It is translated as CASSQGFRVNEKLFF.

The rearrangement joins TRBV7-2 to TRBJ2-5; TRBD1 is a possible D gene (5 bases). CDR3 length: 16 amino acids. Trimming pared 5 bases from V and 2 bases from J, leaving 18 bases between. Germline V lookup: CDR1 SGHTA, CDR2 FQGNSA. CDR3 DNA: TGTGCCAGCAGCATGATAGGACAAGCACTACAAGAGACCCAGTACTTC. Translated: CASSMIGQALQETQYF.

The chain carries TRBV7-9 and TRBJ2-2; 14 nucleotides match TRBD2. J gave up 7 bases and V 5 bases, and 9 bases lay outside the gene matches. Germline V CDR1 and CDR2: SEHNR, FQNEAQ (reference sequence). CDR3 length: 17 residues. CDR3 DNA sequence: TGTGCCAGCAGCCCGGGACTAGCGGGGGAATCGGGCGGGGAGCTGTTTTTT. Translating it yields CASSPGLAGESGGELFF.

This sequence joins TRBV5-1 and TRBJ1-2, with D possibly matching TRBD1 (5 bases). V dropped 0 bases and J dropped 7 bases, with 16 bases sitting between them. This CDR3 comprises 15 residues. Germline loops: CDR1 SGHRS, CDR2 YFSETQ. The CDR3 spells CASSLAQGQGVGYTF. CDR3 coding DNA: TGCGCCAGCAGCTTGGCCCAGGGTCAGGGCGTTGGCTACACCTTC.

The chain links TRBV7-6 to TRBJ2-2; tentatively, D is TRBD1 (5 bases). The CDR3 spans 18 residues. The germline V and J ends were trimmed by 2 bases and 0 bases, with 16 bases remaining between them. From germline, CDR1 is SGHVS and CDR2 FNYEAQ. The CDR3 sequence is CASSLWFMQGANTGELFF. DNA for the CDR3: TGTGCCAGCAGCTTATGGTTCATGCAGGGCGCGAACACCGGGGAGCTGTTTTTT.

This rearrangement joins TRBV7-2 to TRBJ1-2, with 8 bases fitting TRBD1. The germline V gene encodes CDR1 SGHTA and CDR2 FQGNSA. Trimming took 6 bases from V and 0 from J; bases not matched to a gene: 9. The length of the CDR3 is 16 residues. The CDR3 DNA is TGTGCCAGCAGGATTCTGACAGGGGTCCCTAACTATGGCTACACCTTC. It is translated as CASRILTGVPNYGYTF.

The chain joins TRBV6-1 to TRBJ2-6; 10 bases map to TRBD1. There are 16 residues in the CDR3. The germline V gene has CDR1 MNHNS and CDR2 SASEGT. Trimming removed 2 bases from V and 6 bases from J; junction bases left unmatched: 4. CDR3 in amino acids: CASSERDRGVANVLTF. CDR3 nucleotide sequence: TGTGCCAGCAGTGAACGGGACAGGGGAGTGGCCAACGTCCTGACTTTC.

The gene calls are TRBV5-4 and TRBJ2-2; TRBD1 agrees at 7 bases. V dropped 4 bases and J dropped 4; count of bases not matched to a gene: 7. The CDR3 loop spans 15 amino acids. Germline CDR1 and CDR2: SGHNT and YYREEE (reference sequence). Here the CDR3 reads CASSIDRVRTGELFF. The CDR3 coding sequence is TGTGCCAGCAGCATCGACAGGGTCCGCACCGGGGAGCTGTTTTTT.

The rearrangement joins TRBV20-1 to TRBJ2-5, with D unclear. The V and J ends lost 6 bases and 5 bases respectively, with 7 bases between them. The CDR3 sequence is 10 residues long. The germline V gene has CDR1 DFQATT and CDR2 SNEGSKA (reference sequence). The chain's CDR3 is CSAIEETQYF. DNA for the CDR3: TGCAGTGCCATAGAGGAGACCCAGTACTTC.

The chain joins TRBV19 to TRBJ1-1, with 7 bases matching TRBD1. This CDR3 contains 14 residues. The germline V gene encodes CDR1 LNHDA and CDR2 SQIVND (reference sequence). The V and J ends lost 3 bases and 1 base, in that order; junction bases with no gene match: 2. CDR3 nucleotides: TGTGCCAGTAGTATCAACAGGGGGAACACTGAAGCTTTCTTT. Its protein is CASSINRGNTEAFF.

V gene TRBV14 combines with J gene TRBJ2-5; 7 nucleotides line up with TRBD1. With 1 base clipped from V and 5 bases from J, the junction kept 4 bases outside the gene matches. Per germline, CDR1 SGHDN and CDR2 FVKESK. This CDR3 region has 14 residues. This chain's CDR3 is CASSQGGGVETQYF. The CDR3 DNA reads TGTGCCAGCAGCCAAGGAGGGGGCGTTGAGACCCAGTACTTC.

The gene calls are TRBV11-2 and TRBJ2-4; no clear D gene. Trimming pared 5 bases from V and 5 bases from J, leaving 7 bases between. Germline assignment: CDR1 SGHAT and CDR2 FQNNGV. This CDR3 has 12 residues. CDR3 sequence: CASSISQNIQYF. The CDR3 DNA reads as TGTGCCAGCAGCATTAGCCAAAACATTCAGTACTTC.

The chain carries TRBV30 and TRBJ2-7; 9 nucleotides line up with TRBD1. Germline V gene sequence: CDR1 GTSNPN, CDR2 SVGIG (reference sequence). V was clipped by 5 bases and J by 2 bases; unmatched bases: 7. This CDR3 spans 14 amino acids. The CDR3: CAWSRGQGTYEQYF. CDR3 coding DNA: TGTGCCTGGTCCCGGGGACAGGGCACCTACGAGCAGTACTTC.

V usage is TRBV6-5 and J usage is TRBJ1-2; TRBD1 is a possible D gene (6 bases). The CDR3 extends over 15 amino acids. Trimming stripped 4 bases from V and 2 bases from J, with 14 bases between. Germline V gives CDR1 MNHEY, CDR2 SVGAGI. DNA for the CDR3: TGTGCCAGCAGTTCCCCGGGACACACAAACTATGGCTACACCTTC. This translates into CASSSPGHTNYGYTF.

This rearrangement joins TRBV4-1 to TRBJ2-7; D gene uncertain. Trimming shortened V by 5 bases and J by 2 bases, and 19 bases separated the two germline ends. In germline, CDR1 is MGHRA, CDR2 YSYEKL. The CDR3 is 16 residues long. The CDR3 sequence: CASSNSPPPETYEQYF. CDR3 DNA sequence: TGCGCCAGCAGCAACTCTCCCCCGCCCGAAACCTACGAGCAGTACTTC.

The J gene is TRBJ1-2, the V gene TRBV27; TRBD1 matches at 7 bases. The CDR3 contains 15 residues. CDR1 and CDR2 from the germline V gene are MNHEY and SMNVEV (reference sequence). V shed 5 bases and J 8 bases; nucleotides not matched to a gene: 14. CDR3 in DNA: TGTGCCAGCAGTCGGGGAACCGACAGGGAGAACGGCTACACCTTC. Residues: CASSRGTDRENGYTF.

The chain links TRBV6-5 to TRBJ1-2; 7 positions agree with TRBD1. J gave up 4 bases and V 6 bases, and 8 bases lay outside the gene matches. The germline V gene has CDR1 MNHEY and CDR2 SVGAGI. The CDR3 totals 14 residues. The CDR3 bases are TGTGCCAGCAGCCGGCAGGGGGAAAGCTATGGCTACACCTTC. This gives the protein CASSRQGESYGYTF.